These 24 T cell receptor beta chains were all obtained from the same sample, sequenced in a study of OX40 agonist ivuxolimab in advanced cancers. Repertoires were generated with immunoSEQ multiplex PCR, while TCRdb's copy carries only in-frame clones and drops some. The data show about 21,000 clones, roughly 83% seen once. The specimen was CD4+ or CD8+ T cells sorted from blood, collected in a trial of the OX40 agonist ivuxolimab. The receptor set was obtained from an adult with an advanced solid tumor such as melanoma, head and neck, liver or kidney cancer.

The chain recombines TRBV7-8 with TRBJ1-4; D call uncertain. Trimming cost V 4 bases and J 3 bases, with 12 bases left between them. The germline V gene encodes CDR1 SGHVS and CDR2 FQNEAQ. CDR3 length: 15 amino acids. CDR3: CASSSTLHPNEKLFF. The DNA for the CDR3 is TGTGCCAGCAGCTCGACTCTTCATCCTAATGAAAAACTGTTTTTT.

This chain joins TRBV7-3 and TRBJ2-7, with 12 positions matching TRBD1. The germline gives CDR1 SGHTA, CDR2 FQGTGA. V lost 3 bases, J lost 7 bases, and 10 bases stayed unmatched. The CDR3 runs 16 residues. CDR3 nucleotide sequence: TGTGCCAGCAGCTTTAGGCGGGACAGGGGGCGATGGGAGCAGTACTTC. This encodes CASSFRRDRGRWEQYF.

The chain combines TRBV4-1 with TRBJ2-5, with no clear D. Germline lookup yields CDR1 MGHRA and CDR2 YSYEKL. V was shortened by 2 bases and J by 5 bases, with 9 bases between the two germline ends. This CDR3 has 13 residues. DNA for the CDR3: TGCGCCAGCAGCCAAAGTCGGTGGGAGACCCAGTACTTC. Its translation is CASSQSRWETQYF.

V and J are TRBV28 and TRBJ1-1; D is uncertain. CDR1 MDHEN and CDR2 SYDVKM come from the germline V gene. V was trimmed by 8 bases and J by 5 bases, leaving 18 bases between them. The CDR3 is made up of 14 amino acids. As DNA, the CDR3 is TGTGCCAGCGTGGGCCCCTCCGGAGAGACTGAAGCTTTCTTT. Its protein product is CASVGPSGETEAFF.

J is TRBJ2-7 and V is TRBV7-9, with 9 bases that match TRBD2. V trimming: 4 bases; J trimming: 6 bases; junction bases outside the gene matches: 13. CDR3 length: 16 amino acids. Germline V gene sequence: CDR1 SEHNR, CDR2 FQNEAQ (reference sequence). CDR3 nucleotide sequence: TGTGCCAGCAGCTCAAACAGGGGCGGGAGGGCCGCCGAGCAGTACTTC. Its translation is CASSSNRGGRAAEQYF. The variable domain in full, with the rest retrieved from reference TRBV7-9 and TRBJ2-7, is DTGVSQNPRHKITKRGQNVTFRCDPISEHNRLYWYRQTLGQGPEFLTYFQNEAQLEKSRLLSDRFSAERPKGSFSTLEIQRTEQGDSAMYLCASSSNRGGRAAEQYFGPGTRLTVT.

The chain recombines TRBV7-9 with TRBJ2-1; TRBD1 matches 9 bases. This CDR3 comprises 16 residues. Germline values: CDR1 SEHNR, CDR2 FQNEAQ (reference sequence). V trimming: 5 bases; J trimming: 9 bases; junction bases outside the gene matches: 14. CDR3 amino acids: CASSHRRDRVFLEQFF. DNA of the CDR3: TGTGCCAGCAGCCACCGACGGGACAGGGTTTTTCTTGAGCAGTTCTTC.

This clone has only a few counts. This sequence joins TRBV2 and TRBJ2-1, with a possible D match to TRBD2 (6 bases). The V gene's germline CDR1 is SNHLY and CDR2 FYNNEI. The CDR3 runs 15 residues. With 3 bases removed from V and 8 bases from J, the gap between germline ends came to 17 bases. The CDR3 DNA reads TGTGCCAGCAGTGATTCTACCCTGGGGGGATATGAGCAGTTCTTC. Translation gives CASSDSTLGGYEQFF.

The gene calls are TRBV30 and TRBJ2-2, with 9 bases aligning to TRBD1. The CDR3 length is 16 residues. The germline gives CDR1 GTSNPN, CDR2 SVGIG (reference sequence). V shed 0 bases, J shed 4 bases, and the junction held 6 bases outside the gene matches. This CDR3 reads CAWSVGTGSSTGELFF. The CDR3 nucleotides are TGTGCCTGGAGTGTAGGGACAGGGAGTAGCACCGGGGAGCTGTTTTTT.

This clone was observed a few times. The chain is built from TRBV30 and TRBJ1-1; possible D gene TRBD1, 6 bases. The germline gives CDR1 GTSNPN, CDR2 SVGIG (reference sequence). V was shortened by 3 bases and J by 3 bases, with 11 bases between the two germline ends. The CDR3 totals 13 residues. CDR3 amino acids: CAWRGAVDTEAFF. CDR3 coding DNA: TGTGCCTGGAGGGGGGCGGTAGACACTGAAGCTTTCTTT.

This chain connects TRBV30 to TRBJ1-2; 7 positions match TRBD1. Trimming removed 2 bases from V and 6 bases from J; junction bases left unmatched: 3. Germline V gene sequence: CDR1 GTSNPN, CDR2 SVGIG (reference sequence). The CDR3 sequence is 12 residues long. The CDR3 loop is CAWSPQGDGYTF. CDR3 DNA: TGTGCCTGGAGTCCTCAGGGGGATGGCTACACCTTC. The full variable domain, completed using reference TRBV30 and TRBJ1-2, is SQTIHQWPATLVQPVGSPLSLECTVEGTSNPNLYWYRQAAGRGLQLLFYSVGIGQISSEVPQNLSASRPQDRQFILSSKKLLLSDSGFYLCAWSPQGDGYTFGSGTRLTVV.

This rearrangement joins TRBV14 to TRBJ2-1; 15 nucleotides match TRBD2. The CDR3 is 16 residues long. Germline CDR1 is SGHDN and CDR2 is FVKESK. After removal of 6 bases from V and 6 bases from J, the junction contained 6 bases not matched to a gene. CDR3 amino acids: CASSRTSGRAVNEQFF. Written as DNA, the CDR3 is TGTGCCAGCAGTCGGACTAGCGGGAGGGCCGTCAATGAGCAGTTCTTC.

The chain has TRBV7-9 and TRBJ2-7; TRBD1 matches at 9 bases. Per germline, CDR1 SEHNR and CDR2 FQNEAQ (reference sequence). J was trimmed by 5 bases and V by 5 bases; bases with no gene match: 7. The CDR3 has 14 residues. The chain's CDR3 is CASSLGQGNHEQYF. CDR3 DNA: TGTGCCAGCAGCCTCGGACAGGGGAACCACGAGCAGTACTTC.

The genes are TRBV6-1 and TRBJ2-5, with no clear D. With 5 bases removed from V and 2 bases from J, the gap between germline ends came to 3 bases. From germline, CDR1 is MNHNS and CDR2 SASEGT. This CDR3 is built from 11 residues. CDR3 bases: TGTGCCAGCAGTTGGCAAGAGACCCAGTACTTC. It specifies CASSWQETQYF.

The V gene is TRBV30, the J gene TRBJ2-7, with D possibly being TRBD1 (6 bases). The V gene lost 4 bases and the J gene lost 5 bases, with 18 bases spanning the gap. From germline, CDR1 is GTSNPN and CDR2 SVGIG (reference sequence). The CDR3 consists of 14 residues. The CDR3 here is CAWNRGQGNNEQYF. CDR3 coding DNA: TGTGCCTGGAACCGAGGCCAGGGGAATAACGAGCAGTACTTC.

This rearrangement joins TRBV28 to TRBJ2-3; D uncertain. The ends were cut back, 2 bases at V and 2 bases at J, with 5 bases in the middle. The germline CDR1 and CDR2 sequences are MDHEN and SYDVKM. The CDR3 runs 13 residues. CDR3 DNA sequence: TGTGCCAGCAGTTTAGCAGTCACAGATACGCAGTATTTT. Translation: CASSLAVTDTQYF.

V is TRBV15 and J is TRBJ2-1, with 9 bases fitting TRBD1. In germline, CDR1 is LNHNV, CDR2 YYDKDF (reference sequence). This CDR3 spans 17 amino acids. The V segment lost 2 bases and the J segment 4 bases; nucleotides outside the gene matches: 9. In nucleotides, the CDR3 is TGTGCCACCAGCAGACACCCGGGACAGGGCAATTACAATGAGCAGTTCTTC. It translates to CATSRHPGQGNYNEQFF.

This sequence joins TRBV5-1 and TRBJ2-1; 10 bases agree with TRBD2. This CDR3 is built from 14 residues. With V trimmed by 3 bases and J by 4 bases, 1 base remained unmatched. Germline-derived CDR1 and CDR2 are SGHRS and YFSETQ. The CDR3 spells CASSSSGSYNEQFF. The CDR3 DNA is TGCGCCAGCAGCTCTAGCGGGAGTTACAATGAGCAGTTCTTC.

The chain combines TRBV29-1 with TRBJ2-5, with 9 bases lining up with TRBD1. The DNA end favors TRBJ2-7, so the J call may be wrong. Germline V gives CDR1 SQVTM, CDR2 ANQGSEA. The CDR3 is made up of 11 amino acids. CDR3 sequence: CSGGQGYEQYF. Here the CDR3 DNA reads TGCAGCGGGGGACAGGGCTACGAGCAGTACTTC.

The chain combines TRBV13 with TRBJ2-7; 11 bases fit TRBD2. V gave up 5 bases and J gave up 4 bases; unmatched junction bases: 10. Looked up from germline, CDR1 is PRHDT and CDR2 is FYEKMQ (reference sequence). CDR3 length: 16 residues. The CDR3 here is CASSSIAGGWAYEQYF. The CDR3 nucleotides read TGTGCCAGCAGCAGTATAGCGGGAGGGTGGGCGTACGAGCAGTACTTC.

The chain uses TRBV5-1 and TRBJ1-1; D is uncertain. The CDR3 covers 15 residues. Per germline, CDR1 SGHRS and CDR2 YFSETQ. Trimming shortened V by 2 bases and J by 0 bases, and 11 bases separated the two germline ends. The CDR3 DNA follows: TGCGCCAGCAGCTTTTGGGGATCCATGAACACTGAAGCTTTCTTT. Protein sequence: CASSFWGSMNTEAFF.

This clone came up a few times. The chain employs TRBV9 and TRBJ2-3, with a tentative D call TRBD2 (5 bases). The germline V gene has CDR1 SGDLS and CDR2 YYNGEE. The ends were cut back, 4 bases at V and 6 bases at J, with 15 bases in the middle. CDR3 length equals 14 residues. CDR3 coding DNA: TGTGCCAGCAGCCCCTTTAATGGCGGGGATACGCAGTATTTT. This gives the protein CASSPFNGGDTQYF.

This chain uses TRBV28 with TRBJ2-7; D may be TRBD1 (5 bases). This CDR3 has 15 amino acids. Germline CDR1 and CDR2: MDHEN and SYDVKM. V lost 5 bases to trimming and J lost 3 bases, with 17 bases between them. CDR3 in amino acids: CASSLPSGAFYEQYF. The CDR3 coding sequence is TGTGCCAGCAGTCTGCCAAGTGGGGCTTTCTACGAGCAGTACTTC.

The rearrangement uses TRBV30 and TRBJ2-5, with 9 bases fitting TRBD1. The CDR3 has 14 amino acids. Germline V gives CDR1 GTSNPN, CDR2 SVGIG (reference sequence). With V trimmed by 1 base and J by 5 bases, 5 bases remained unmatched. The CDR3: CAWSEDRGKETQYF. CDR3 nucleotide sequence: TGTGCCTGGAGTGAGGACAGGGGAAAGGAGACCCAGTACTTC.

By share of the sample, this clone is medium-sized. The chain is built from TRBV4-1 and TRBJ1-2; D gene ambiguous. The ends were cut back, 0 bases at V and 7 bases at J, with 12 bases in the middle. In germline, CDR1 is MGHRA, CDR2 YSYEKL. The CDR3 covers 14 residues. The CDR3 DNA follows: TGCGCCAGCAGCCAAGATATTGGGGTGACTGGCTACACCTTC. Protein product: CASSQDIGVTGYTF.